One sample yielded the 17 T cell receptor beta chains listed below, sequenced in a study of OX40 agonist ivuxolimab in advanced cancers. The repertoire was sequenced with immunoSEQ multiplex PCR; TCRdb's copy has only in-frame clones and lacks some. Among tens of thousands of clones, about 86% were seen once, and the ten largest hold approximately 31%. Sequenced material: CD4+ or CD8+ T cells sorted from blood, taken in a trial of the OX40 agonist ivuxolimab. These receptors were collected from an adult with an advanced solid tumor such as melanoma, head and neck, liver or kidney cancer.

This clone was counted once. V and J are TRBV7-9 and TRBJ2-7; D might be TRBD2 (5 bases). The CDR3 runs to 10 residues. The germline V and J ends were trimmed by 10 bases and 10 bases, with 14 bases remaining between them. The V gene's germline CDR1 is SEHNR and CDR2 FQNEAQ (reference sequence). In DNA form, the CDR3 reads TGTGCCATTTCGGGATCAGGACAGTACTTC. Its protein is CAISGSGQYF.

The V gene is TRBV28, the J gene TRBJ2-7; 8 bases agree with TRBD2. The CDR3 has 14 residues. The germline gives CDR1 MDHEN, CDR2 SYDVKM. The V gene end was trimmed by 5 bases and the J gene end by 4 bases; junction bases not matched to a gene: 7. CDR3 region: CASSPMREAYEQYF. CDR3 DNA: TGTGCCAGCAGTCCCATGCGGGAGGCGTACGAGCAGTACTTC.

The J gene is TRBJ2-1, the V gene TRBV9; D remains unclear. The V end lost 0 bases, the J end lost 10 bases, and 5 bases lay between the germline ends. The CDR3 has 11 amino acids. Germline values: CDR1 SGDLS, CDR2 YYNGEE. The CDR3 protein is CASSVGQEQFF. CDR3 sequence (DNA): TGTGCCAGCAGCGTAGGTCAAGAGCAGTTCTTC.

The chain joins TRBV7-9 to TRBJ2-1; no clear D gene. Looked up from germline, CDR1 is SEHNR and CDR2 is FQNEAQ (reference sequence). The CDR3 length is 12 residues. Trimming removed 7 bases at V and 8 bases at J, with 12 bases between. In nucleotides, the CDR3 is TGTGCCAGCACCCCGCGGATCTATGAGCAGTTCTTC. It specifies CASTPRIYEQFF.

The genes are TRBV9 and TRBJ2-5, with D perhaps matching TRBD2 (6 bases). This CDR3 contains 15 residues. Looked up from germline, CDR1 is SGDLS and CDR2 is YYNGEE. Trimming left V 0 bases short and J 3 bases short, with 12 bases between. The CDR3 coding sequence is TGTGCCAGCAGCGTAGGGCGGGGAGACGAAGAGACCCAGTACTTC. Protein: CASSVGRGDEETQYF.

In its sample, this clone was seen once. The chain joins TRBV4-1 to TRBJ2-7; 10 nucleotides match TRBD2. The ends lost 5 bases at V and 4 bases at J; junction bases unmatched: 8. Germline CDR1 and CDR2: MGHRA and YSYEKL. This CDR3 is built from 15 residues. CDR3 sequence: CASSAGLAASYEQYF. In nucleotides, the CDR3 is TGCGCCAGCAGCGCAGGACTAGCGGCCTCGTACGAGCAGTACTTC.

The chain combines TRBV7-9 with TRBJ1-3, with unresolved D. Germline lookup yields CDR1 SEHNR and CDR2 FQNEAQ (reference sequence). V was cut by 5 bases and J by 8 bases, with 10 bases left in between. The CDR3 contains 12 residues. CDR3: CASSAPMDTIYF. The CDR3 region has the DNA TGTGCCAGCAGCGCCCCCATGGACACCATATATTTT.

CDR3 region: CASSLVPAGGLYNEQFF. The CDR3 region has the DNA TGCGCCAGCAGCTTGGTTCCAGCGGGGGGGCTCTACAATGAGCAGTTCTTC. The chain joins TRBV5-1 to TRBJ2-1; TRBD2 matches 10 bases. Germline V CDR1 and CDR2: SGHRS, YFSETQ. With 0 bases clipped from V and 3 bases from J, the junction kept 6 bases outside the gene matches. The CDR3 totals 17 residues.

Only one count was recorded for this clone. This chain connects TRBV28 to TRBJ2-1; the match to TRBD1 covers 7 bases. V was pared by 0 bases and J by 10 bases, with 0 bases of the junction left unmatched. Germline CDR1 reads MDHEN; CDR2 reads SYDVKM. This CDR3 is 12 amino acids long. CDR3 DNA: TGTGCCAGCAGTTTATGGGACAGGGAGCAGTTCTTC. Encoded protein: CASSLWDREQFF.

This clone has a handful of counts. The chain's CDR3 is CASSDRDGTYNEQFF. The CDR3, as DNA: TGCGCCAGCAGCGACCGGGACGGTACCTACAATGAGCAGTTCTTC. The rearrangement joins TRBV4-1 to TRBJ2-1, with D perhaps given as TRBD1 or TRBD2 (5 bases each). Trimming left V 5 bases short and J 2 bases short, with 13 bases between. Germline CDR1 and CDR2: MGHRA and YSYEKL. This CDR3 is built from 15 residues.

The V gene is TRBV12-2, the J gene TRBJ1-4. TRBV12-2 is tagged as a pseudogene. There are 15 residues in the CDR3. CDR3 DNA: TGTGCAAGTCGCTTAGTACTCGGGGGAAGGGAAAAACTGTTTTTT. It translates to CASRLVLGGREKLFF.

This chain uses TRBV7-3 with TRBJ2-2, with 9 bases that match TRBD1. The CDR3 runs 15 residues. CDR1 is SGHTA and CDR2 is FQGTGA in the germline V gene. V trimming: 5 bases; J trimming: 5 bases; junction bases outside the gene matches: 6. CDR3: CASSRGTGLTGELFF. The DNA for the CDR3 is TGTGCCAGCAGCCGCGGGACAGGGCTAACCGGGGAGCTGTTTTTT. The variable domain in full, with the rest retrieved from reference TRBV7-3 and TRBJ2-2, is GAGVSQTPSNKVTEKGKYVELRCDPISGHTALYWYRQSLGQGPEFLIYFQGTGAADDSGLPNDRFFAVRPEGSVSTLKIQRTERGDSAVYLCASSRGTGLTGELFFGEGSRLTVL.

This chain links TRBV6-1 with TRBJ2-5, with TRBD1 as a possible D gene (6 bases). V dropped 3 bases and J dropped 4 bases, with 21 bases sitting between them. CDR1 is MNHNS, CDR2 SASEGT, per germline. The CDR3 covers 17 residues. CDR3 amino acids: CASSEVPTGFYGETQYF. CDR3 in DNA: TGTGCCAGCAGTGAGGTACCTACAGGGTTCTATGGAGAGACCCAGTACTTC.

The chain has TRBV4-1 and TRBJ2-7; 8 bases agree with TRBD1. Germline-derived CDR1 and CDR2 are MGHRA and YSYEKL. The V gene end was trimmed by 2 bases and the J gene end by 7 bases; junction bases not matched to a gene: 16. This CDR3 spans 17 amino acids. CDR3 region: CASSQLPGTGVPWEQYF. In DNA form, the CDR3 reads TGCGCCAGCAGCCAACTCCCCGGGACAGGAGTTCCCTGGGAGCAGTACTTC.

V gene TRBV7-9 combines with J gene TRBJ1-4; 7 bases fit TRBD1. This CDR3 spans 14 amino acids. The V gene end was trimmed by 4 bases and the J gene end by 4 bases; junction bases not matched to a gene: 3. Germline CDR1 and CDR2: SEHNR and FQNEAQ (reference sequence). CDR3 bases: TGTGCCAGCAGCTCCCGGGACAGTAATGAAAAACTGTTTTTT. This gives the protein CASSSRDSNEKLFF.

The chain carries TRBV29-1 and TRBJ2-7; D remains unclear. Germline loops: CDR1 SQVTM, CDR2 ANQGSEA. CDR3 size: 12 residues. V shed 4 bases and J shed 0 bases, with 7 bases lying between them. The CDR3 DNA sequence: TGCAGCGTTGTCTGGGACTCCTACGAGCAGTACTTC. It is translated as CSVVWDSYEQYF.

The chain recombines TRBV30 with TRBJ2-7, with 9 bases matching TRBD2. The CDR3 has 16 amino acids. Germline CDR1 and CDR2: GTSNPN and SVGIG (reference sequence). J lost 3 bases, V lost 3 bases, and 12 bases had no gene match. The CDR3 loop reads CAWRQTGLAFHYEQYF. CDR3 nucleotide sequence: TGTGCCTGGAGACAGACCGGACTAGCGTTCCACTACGAGCAGTACTTC.